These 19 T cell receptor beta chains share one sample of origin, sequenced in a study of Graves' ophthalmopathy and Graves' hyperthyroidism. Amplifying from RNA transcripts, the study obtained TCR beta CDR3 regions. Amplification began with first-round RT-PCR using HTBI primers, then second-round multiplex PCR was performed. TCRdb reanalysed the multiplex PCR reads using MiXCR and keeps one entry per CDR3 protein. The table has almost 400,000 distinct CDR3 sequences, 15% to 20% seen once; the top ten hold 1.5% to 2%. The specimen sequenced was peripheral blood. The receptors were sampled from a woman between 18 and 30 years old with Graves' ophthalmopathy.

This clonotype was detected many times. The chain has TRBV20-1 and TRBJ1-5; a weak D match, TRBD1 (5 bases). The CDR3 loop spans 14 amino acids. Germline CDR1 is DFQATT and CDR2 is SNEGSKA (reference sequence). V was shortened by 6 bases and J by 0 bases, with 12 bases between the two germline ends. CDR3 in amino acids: CSAPRDSSNQPQHF. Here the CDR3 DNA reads TGCAGTGCCCCGAGAGACAGTAGCAATCAGCCCCAGCATTTT.

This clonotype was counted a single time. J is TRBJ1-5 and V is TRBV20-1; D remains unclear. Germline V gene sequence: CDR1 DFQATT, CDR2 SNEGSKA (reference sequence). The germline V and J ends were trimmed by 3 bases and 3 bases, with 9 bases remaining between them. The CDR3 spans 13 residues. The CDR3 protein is CSASGPLNQPQHF. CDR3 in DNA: TGCAGTGCTAGTGGACCGCTCAATCAGCCCCAGCATTTT.

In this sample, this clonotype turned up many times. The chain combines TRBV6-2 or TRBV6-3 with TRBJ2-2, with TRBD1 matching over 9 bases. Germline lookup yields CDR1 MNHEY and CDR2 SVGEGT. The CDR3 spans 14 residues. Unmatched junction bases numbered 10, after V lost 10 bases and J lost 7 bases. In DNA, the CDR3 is TGTGCCATCCAGGGACAGGGAAGTAACGGGGAGCTGTTTTTT. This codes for CAIQGQGSNGELFF.

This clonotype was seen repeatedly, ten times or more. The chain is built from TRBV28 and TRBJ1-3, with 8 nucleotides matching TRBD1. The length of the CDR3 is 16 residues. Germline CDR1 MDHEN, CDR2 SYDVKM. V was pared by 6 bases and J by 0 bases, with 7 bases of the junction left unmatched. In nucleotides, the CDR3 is TGTGCCAGCAGCCGAGGACAGGGCGTCTCTGGAAACACCATATATTTT. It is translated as CASSRGQGVSGNTIYF.

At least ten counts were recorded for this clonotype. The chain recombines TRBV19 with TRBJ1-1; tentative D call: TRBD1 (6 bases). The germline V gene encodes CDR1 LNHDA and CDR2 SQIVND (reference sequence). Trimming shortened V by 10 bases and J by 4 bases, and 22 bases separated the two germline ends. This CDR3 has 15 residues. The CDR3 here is CATLPRGGRITEAFF. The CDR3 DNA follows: TGTGCCACCCTACCGAGAGGGGGGCGAATCACTGAAGCTTTCTTT.

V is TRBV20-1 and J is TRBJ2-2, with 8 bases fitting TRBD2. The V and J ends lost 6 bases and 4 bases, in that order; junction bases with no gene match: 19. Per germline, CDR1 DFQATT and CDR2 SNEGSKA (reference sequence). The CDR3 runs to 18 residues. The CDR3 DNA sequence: TGCAGTGCAAGTCGGCTCGGGAGGGCCGACGTGAGCACCGGGGAGCTGTTTTTT. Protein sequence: CSASRLGRADVSTGELFF.

CDR3 DNA: TGTGCCAGCAGTACTGAGACGGATAGCTCCTACAATGAGCAGTTCTTC. Residues: CASSTETDSSYNEQFF. The chain couples TRBV6-5 to TRBJ2-1; D unresolved. V was clipped by 5 bases and J by 0 bases, with 14 bases between them. The CDR3 extends over 16 amino acids. CDR1 and CDR2 from the germline V gene are MNHEY and SVGAGI.

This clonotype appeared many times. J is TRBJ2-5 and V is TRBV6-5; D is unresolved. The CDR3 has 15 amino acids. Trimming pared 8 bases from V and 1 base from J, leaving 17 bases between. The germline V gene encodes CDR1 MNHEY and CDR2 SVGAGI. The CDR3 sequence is CASGPNRAAQETQYF. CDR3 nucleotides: TGTGCCAGCGGACCCAACCGGGCAGCCCAAGAGACCCAGTACTTC.

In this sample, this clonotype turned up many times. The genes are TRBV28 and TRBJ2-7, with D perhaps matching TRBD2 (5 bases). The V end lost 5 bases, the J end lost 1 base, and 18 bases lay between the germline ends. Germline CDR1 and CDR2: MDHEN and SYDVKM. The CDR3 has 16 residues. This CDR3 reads CASSRLDLAASYEQYF. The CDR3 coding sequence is TGTGCCAGCAGTCGACTCGATCTAGCTGCTTCCTACGAGCAGTACTTC.

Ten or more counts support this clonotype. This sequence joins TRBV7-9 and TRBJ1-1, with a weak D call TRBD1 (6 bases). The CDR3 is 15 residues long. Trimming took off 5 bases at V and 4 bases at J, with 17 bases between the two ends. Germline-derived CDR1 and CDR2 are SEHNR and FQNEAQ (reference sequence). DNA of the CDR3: TGTGCCAGCAGCCCTGAGGGGCTGGGGGCCACTGAAGCTTTCTTT. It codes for CASSPEGLGATEAFF.

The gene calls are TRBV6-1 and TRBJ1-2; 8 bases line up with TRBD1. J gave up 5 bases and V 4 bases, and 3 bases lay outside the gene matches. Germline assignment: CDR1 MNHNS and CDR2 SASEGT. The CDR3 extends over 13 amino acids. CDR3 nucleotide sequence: TGTGCCAGCAGTGGGACAGGGCGGTATGGCTACACCTTC. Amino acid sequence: CASSGTGRYGYTF.

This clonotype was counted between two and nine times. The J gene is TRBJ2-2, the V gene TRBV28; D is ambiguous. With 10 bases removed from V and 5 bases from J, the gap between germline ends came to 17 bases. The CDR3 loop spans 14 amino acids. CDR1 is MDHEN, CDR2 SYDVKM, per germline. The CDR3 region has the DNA TGTGCCACCCTATTCGCCATGGGGACCGGGGAGCTGTTTTTT. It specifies CATLFAMGTGELFF.

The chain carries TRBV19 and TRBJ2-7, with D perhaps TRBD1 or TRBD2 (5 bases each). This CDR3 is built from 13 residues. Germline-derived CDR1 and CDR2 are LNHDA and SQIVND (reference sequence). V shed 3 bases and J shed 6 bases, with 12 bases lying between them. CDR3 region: CASSMRGPSEQYF. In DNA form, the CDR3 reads TGTGCCAGTAGTATGAGGGGCCCCTCCGAGCAGTACTTC.

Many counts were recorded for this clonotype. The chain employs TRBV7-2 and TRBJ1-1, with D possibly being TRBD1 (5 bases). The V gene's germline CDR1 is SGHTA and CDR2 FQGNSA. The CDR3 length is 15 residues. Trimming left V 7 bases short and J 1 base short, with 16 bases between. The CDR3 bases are TGTGCCAGCACCCCCGGGGCCGGGCGGAACACTGAAGCTTTCTTT. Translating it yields CASTPGAGRNTEAFF.

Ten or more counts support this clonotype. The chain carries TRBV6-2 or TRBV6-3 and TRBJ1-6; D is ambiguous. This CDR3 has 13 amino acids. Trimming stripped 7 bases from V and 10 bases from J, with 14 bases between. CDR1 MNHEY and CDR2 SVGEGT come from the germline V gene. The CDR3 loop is CASMKRLESPLHF. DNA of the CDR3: TGTGCCAGCATGAAACGGCTTGAATCACCCCTCCACTTT.

CDR3 residues: CASSLELVLSYEQYF. The CDR3 DNA follows: TGTGCCAGCAGCTTGGAACTAGTCCTCTCCTACGAGCAGTACTTC. The J gene is TRBJ2-7, the V gene TRBV5-8, with a possible D match to TRBD2 (5 bases). CDR3 size: 15 residues. Germline assignment: CDR1 SGHTS and CDR2 YDEGEE. V was clipped by 0 bases and J by 0 bases, with 10 bases between them.

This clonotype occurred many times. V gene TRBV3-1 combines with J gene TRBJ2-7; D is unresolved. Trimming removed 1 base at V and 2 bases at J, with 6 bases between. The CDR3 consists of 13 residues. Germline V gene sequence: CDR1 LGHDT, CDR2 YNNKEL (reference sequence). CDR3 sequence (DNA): TGTGCCAGCAGCCAAGGGCCGACCTACGAGCAGTACTTC. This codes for CASSQGPTYEQYF.

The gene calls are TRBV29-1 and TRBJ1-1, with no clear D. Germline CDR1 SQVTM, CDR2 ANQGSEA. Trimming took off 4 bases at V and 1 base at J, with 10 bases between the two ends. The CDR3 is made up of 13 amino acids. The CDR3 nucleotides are TGCAGCGTTGTGGATCCAGCGAACACTGAAGCTTTCTTT. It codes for CSVVDPANTEAFF.

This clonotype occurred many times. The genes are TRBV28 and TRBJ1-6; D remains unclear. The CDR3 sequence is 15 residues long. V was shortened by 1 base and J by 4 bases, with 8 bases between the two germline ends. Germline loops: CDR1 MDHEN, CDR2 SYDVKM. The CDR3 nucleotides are TGTGCCAGCAGTTTATCCTCCGGGTATAATTCACCCCTCCACTTT. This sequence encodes CASSLSSGYNSPLHF. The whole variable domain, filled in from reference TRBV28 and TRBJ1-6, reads DVKVTQSSRYLVKRTGEKVFLECVQDMDHENMFWYRQDPGLGLRLIYFSYDVKMKEKGDIPEGYSVSREKKERFSLILESASTNQTSMYLCASSLSSGYNSPLHFGNGTRLTVT.